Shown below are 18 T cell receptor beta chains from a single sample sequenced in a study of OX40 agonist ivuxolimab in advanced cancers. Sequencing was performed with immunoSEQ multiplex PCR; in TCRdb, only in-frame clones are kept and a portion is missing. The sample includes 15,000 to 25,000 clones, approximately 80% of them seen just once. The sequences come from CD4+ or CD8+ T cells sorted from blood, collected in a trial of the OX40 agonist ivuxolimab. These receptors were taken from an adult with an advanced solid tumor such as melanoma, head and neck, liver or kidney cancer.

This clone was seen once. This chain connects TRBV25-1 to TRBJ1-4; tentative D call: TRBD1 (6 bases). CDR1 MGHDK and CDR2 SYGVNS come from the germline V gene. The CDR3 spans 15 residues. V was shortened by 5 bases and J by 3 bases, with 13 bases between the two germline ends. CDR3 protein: CASSPQGGANEKLFF. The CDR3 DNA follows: TGTGCCAGCAGTCCCCAAGGGGGAGCTAATGAAAAACTGTTTTTT.

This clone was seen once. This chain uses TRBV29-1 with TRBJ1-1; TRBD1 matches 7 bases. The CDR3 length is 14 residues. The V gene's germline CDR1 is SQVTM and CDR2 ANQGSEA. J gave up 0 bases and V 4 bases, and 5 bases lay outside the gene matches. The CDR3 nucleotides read TGCAGCGTTGGAGGGGACAGTATGAACACTGAAGCTTTCTTT. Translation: CSVGGDSMNTEAFF.

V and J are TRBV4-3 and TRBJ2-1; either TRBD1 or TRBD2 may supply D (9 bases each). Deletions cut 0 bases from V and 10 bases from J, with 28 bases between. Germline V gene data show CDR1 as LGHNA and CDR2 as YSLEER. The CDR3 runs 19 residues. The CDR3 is CASSQDTTGGDSGRGEQFF. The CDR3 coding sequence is TGCGCCAGCAGCCAAGATACCACAGGGGGCGATAGCGGGAGAGGAGAGCAGTTCTTC.

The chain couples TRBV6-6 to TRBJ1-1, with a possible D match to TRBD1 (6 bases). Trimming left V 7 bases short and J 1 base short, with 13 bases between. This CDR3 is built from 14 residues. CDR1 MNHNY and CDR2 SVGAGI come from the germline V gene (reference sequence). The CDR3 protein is CASTPSGANTEAFF. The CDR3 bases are TGTGCCAGCACCCCCTCGGGGGCGAACACTGAAGCTTTCTTT.

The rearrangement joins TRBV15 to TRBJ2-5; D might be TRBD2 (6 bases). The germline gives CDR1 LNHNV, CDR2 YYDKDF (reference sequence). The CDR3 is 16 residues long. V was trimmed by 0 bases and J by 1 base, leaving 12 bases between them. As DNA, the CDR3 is TGTGCCACCAGCAGAGAAGCGGGCGCCATCCAAGAGACCCAGTACTTC. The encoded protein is CATSREAGAIQETQYF.

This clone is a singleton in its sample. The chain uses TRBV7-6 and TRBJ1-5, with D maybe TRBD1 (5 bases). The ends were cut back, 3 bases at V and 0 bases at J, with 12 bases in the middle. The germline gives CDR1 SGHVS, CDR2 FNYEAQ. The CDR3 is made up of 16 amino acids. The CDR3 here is CASSLGPSYSNQPQHF. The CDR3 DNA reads TGTGCCAGCAGCTTGGGACCGTCCTATAGCAATCAGCCCCAGCATTTT.

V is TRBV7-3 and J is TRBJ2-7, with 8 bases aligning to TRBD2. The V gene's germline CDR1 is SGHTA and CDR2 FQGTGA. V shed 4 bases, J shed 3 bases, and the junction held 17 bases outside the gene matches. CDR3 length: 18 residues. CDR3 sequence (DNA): TGTGCCAGCAGCTACCCGAAGCGCGGGGGGCACTTTGACTACGAGCAGTACTTC. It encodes CASSYPKRGGHFDYEQYF.

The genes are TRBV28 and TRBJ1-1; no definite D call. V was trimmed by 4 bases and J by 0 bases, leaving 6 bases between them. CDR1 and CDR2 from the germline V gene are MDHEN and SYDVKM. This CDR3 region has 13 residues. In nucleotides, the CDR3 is TGTGCCAGCAGTTCCAACCTGAACACTGAAGCTTTCTTT. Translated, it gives CASSSNLNTEAFF.

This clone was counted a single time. CDR3 nucleotides: TGTGCCAGCAGGGAAAATAGCGGGAGCCATGAGCAGTTCTTC. This encodes CASRENSGSHEQFF. The chain joins TRBV7-9 to TRBJ2-1, with 9 bases fitting TRBD2. The trim removed 6 bases at V and 8 bases at J, leaving 8 bases unmatched. CDR3 length: 14 residues. Looked up from germline, CDR1 is SEHNR and CDR2 is FQNEAQ (reference sequence). The whole variable domain, remainder taken from reference TRBV7-9 and TRBJ2-1, is DTGVSQNPRHKITKRGQNVTFRCDPISEHNRLYWYRQTLGQGPEFLTYFQNEAQLEKSRLLSDRFSAERPKGSFSTLEIQRTEQGDSAMYLCASRENSGSHEQFFGPGTRLTVL.

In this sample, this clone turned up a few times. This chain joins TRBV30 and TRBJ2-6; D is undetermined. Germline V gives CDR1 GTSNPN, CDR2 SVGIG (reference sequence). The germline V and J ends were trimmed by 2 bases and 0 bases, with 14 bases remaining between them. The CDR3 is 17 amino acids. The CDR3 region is CAWSLSLFRSGANVLTF. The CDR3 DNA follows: TGTGCCTGGAGTTTATCCCTCTTTCGCTCTGGGGCCAACGTCCTGACTTTC.

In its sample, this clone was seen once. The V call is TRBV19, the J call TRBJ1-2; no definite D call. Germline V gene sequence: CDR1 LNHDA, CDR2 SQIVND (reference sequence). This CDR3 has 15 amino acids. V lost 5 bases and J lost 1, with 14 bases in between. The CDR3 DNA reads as TGTGCCAGTAGTTCGCCAGGAGCCATTAACTATGGCTACACCTTC. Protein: CASSSPGAINYGYTF.

The CDR3 is CASSSGYSNQPQHF. The CDR3 DNA sequence: TGTGCCAGCAGTTCAGGGTATAGCAATCAGCCCCAGCATTTT. This chain uses TRBV6-5 with TRBJ1-5, with TRBD1 as a possible D gene (5 bases). V dropped 4 bases and J dropped 0 bases, with 7 bases sitting between them. CDR1 and CDR2 (germline): MNHEY, SVGAGI. The CDR3 spans 14 residues.

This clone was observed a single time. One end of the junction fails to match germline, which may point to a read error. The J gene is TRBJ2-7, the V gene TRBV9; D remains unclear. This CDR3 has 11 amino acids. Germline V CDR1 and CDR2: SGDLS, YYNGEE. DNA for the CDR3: TGTGCCAGCAGCGTCTCCCACGAGCAGTACTTC. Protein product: CASSVSHEQYF.

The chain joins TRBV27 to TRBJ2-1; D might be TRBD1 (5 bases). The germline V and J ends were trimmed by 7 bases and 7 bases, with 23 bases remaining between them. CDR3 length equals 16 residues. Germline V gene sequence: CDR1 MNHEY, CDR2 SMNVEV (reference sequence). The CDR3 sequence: CASTHLGVRYGNEQFF. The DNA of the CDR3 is TGTGCCAGCACCCATCTAGGGGTTCGGTATGGGAATGAGCAGTTCTTC.

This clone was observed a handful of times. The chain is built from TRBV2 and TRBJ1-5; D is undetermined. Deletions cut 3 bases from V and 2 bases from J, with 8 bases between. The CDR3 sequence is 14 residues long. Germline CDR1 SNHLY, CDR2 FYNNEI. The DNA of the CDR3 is TGTGCCAGCAGTGACCCGAGTGGCAATCAGCCCCAGCATTTT. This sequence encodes CASSDPSGNQPQHF.

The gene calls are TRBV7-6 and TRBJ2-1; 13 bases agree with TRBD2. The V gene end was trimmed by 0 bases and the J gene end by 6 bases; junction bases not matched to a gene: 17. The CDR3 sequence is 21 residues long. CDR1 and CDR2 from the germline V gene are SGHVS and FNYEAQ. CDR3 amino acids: CASSLADDRRTSGRWGNEQFF. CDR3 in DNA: TGTGCCAGCAGCTTAGCGGACGACAGGCGGACTAGCGGGAGATGGGGCAATGAGCAGTTCTTC.

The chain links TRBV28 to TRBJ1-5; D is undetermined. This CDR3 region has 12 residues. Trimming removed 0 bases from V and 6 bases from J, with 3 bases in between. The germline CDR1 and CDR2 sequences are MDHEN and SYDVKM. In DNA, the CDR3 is TGTGCCAGCAGTTTATGCTGTCAGCCCCAGCATTTT. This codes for CASSLCCQPQHF.

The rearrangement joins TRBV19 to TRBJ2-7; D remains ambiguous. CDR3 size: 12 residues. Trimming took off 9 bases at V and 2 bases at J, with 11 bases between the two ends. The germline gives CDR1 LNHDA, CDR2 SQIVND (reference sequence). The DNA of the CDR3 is TGTGCCAGCTCCCAGAGCCCCTACGAGCAGTACTTC. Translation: CASSQSPYEQYF.